A selection of T cell receptor beta chains follows, all from one sample in a study of identifying expanded T cells in peripheral blood. Assay: immunoSEQ multiplex PCR; the TCRdb copy retains only in-frame clones and omits some. The top ten hold approximately 5.6% of the sample, which has 85,000 to 90,000 clones, approximately 86% seen once. Sample: blood. The receptor source for this set is a person aged 18-70 years in good health. The CDR3 runs from the conserved cysteine through the conserved F or W. Each record gives: clone size, D gene, J gene, V gene, CDR3 DNA, CDR3 protein. D genes are given only for firm matches. Expanded clones are given a class, and other clones once, few, many or no size at all.

abundance: -; d_gene: -; j_gene: TRBJ1-2; v_gene: TRBV6-5; CDR3nt: TGTGCCAGCAGTTACGCGCAGCCTTCGCTGGGTGGCTACACCTTC; CDR3aa: CASSYAQPSLGGYTF
abundance: -; d_gene: -; j_gene: TRBJ1-2; v_gene: TRBV29-1; CDR3nt: TGCAGTGGCAGAACAGGCGACTATGGCTACACCTTC; CDR3aa: CSGRTGDYGYTF
abundance: -; d_gene: -; j_gene: TRBJ1-2; v_gene: TRBV4-3; CDR3nt: TGCGCCAGCAGCCAAGATCCCGGGCTGGGGGCGGGGGGCTACACCTTC; CDR3aa: CASSQDPGLGAGGYTF
abundance: -; d_gene: TRBD2; j_gene: TRBJ2-3; v_gene: TRBV7-9; CDR3nt: TGTGCCAGCAGCTCCCCCGGGACTAGCGGGGGCCGCACAGATACGCAGTATTTT; CDR3aa: CASSSPGTSGGRTDTQYF
abundance: once; d_gene: TRBD1; j_gene: TRBJ2-2; v_gene: TRBV7-9; CDR3nt: TGTGCCAGCAGCCCGCAGGGGGTGGAAACCGGGGAGCTGTTTTTT; CDR3aa: CASSPQGVETGELFF
abundance: once; d_gene: -; j_gene: TRBJ1-4; v_gene: TRBV5-6; CDR3nt: TGTGCCAGCAGCTTCCAACAGGGACCAGAAAAACTGTTTTTT; CDR3aa: CASSFQQGPEKLFF
abundance: -; d_gene: -; j_gene: TRBJ2-1; v_gene: TRBV9; CDR3nt: TGTGCCAGCAACTCCAGGTTCAATGAGCAGTTCTTC; CDR3aa: CASNSRFNEQFF
abundance: -; d_gene: -; j_gene: TRBJ2-5; v_gene: TRBV9; CDR3nt: TGTGCCAGCAGCGTAGAGAGGCCCGAGCCGTACCAAGAGACCCAGTACTTC; CDR3aa: CASSVERPEPYQETQYF
abundance: -; d_gene: TRBD1; j_gene: TRBJ1-1; v_gene: TRBV19; CDR3nt: TGTGCCAGTAGGGGACAGGGGAGTTTCACTGAAGCTTTCTTT; CDR3aa: CASRGQGSFTEAFF
abundance: once; d_gene: -; j_gene: TRBJ2-3; v_gene: TRBV27; CDR3nt: TGTGCCAGCTCATTAAGGGGGGGGCGATACACAGATACGCAGTATTTT; CDR3aa: CASSLRGGRYTDTQYF
abundance: -; d_gene: -; j_gene: TRBJ1-1; v_gene: TRBV2; CDR3nt: TGTGCCAGCACGGCCGGGAGTCCAGGGGACACTGAAGCTTTCTTT; CDR3aa: CASTAGSPGDTEAFF
abundance: -; d_gene: -; j_gene: TRBJ2-5; v_gene: TRBV2; CDR3nt: TGTGCCAGCAGGAAGGGTCTCCAAGAGACCCAGTACTTC; CDR3aa: CASRKGLQETQYF